This T cell receptor (beta chain) originates from a study of tumor and adjacent non-tumor tissue in lung cancer. Across the whole study: The cohort had around eleven adenocarcinoma, 2 squamous cell and 1 small cell patients.

CDR3 length: 12 residues. Germline values: CDR1 SQVTM, CDR2 ANQGSEA. Overall study findings and caveats: Normal lung showed higher cumulative top 100 clone frequency than tumor.

No cell sorting was done before RNA was extracted from the tissue. Details on this clonotype: Its antigen remains unknown.

A modified ARM-PCR protocol with three rounds of nested PCR amplified TCRbeta. TCRdb independently ran MiXCR on the multiplex PCR reads; one entry per CDR3 protein. The sample has tens of thousands of distinct CDR3 sequences, around 70% seen once. The sample consisted of lung tumor tissue. This sequence joins TRBV29-1 and TRBJ1-1, with D perhaps TRBD1 (5 bases). This clonotype was obtained from a woman between 40 and 55 years old with non-small cell lung cancer. The CDR3 DNA sequence: TGCACGTTCGAGCGACAGTACACTGAAGCTTTCTTT. Its translation: CTFERQYTEAFF.